Following are 26 T cell receptor beta chains from one sample sequenced in a study of beta chain features in type 1 diabetes. The isolated RNA, all of it, was reverse transcribed, so expressed TCRB transcripts were what got sequenced. This table comes from immunoSEQ multiplex PCR, and its TCRdb copy is limited to in-frame clones, with some not included. The sample includes roughly 400,000 clones, approximately 13% of them seen just once. Sequencing used naive CD4+ T cells from blood. These receptors were taken from a man aged 25-40 years in good health.

This clone was detected a few times. The V gene is TRBV25-1, the J gene TRBJ2-5, with 11 bases that match TRBD2. CDR3 length: 17 amino acids. V was pared by 2 bases and J by 3 bases, with 8 bases of the junction left unmatched. Germline V gives CDR1 MGHDK, CDR2 SYGVNS. This CDR3 reads CASSEENFSGREETQYF. The CDR3 coding sequence is TGTGCCAGCAGTGAAGAAAACTTTAGCGGGAGGGAAGAGACCCAGTACTTC.

This chain links TRBV1 with TRBJ2-3; the table gives TRBD2 as D, unverified against the DNA. TRBV1 is reported as a pseudogene. The CDR3 covers 18 residues. The CDR3 reads CTSSNWVAGLPSTDTQYF. Here the CDR3 DNA reads TGCACCAGCAGCAACTGGGTAGCGGGATTGCCTAGCACAGATACGCAGTATTTT.

This clone turned up a few times. The chain is built from TRBV27 and TRBJ2-3; D might be TRBD2 (5 bases). Germline values: CDR1 MNHEY, CDR2 SMNVEV (reference sequence). Trimming left V 3 bases short and J 0 bases short, with 10 bases between. The CDR3 runs to 15 residues. In nucleotides, the CDR3 is TGTGCCAGCAGTTTCCTCGGAGGTAGCACAGATACGCAGTATTTT. This gives the protein CASSFLGGSTDTQYF.

This clone occurred a few times. V and J are TRBV30 and TRBJ2-3; a weak D match, TRBD1 (5 bases). CDR3 length: 15 residues. V lost 2 bases and J lost 3, with 15 bases in between. CDR1 is GTSNPN, CDR2 SVGIG, per germline (reference sequence). The CDR3 is CAWSSPGKGTDTQYF. The CDR3 region has the DNA TGTGCCTGGAGTTCCCCAGGGAAAGGGACAGATACGCAGTATTTT.

This clone was detected a few times. The gene calls are TRBV5-4 and TRBJ2-5; the D gene is possibly TRBD2 (6 bases). CDR1 is SGHNT, CDR2 YYREEE, per germline (reference sequence). The germline V and J ends were trimmed by 5 bases and 3 bases, with 14 bases remaining between them. The CDR3 is 14 residues long. The CDR3 loop reads CASSQAASEETQYF. The CDR3, as DNA: TGTGCCAGCAGTCAAGCGGCTAGCGAAGAGACCCAGTACTTC.

The chain carries TRBV6-6 and TRBJ2-1; TRBD2 matches at 9 bases. Germline V gene sequence: CDR1 MNHNY, CDR2 SVGAGI (reference sequence). The CDR3 totals 14 residues. Losses at the gene ends were 8 bases for V and 6 bases for J; bases not matched to a gene: 8. The CDR3 spells CASLRAGGSNEQFF. For the CDR3, the DNA is TGTGCCAGCTTAAGAGCGGGAGGAAGCAATGAGCAGTTCTTC.

The rearrangement links TRBV30 to TRBJ2-2, with 7 bases aligning to TRBD1. The CDR3 has 15 amino acids. CDR1 is GTSNPN and CDR2 is SVGIG in the germline V gene (reference sequence). DNA for the CDR3: TGTGCTTGCCTCTCGACAGGGCTCCTCACCGGGGAGCTGTTTTTT. Translated: CACLSTGLLTGELFF.

This clone turned up a few times. The rearrangement links TRBV20-1 to TRBJ1-4; D uncertain. The CDR3 is made up of 11 amino acids. V lost 3 bases and J 5 bases, leaving 4 bases between the germline ends. Germline loops: CDR1 DFQATT, CDR2 SNEGSKA (reference sequence). CDR3 bases: TGCAGTGCTAGGAGGAATGAAAAACTGTTTTTT. Translating gives CSARRNEKLFF.

In this sample, this clone turned up a few times. This chain uses TRBV27 with TRBJ2-1; maybe TRBD1 (6 bases). Trimming removed 5 bases from V and 6 bases from J, with 20 bases in between. CDR1 and CDR2 (germline): MNHEY, SMNVEV (reference sequence). The CDR3 has 16 residues. The CDR3 is CASSPKGIGGFNEQFF. CDR3 in DNA: TGTGCCAGCAGTCCCAAGGGAATAGGGGGTTTCAATGAGCAGTTCTTC.

This clone was detected a few times. V is TRBV7-9 and J is TRBJ2-3; D is ambiguous. This CDR3 is 15 amino acids long. Deletions cut 0 bases from V and 4 bases from J, with 11 bases between. Germline CDR1 and CDR2: SEHNR and FQNEAQ (reference sequence). CDR3 region: CASSLAAPGADTQYF. The DNA of the CDR3 is TGTGCCAGCAGCTTAGCGGCCCCGGGCGCAGATACGCAGTATTTT.

This clone was picked up one time. The chain joins TRBV5-1 to TRBJ2-1; 11 nucleotides line up with TRBD2. The CDR3 covers 17 residues. J lost 5 bases, V lost 6 bases, and 13 bases had no gene match. Germline lookup yields CDR1 SGHRS and CDR2 YFSETQ. The CDR3 DNA follows: TGCGCCAGCAAGGAGAGACTAGCGGGGTCGGGAAACAATGAGCAGTTCTTC. This sequence encodes CASKERLAGSGNNEQFF.

The chain combines TRBV29-1 with TRBJ2-5, with D maybe TRBD1 (5 bases). Per germline, CDR1 SQVTM and CDR2 ANQGSEA. This CDR3 has 15 residues. Trimming took 7 bases from V and 3 from J, leaving 21 bases between them. CDR3 sequence (DNA): TGCAGCGGACGAAAACAGGTGGGGCGTGAAGAGACCCAGTACTTC. Its protein is CSGRKQVGREETQYF.

The chain uses TRBV9 and TRBJ1-2; D is ambiguous. Germline V gene data show CDR1 as SGDLS and CDR2 as YYNGEE. The CDR3 length is 12 residues. V was shortened by 4 bases and J by 4 bases, with 8 bases between the two germline ends. The CDR3: CASSQASYGYTF. DNA of the CDR3: TGTGCCAGCAGCCAGGCCAGCTATGGCTACACCTTC.

This clone has a handful of counts. This chain links TRBV14 with TRBJ1-1; no definite D call. Germline loops: CDR1 SGHDN, CDR2 FVKESK. Between the trimmed V and J ends, which lost 3 bases and 11 bases, there was a span of 16 bases. This CDR3 has 13 amino acids. CDR3 protein: CASSQSRRTAAFF. CDR3 in DNA: TGTGCCAGCAGCCAGTCTCGGAGGACGGCGGCTTTCTTT.

The genes are TRBV7-2 and TRBJ2-7; D remains unclear. The germline V and J ends were trimmed by 1 base and 4 bases, with 8 bases remaining between them. Germline V gene data show CDR1 as SGHTA and CDR2 as FQGNSA. This CDR3 region has 13 residues. In DNA form, the CDR3 reads TGTGCCAGCAGCTTAGAGTCGGGTTACGAGCAGTACTTC. Translated: CASSLESGYEQYF.

The chain couples TRBV18 to TRBJ1-2; D possibly corresponds to TRBD1 (6 bases). The CDR3 runs 14 residues. Trimming stripped 3 bases from V and 2 bases from J, with 10 bases between. Germline V gene sequence: CDR1 KGHSH, CDR2 LQKENI. The CDR3 nucleotides are TGTGCCAGCTCACCCTTAACAGGGAACTATGGCTACACCTTC. It codes for CASSPLTGNYGYTF.

This clone was seen more than once but under ten times. This specimen includes other DNA sequences encoding the same CDR3. The CDR3 bases are TGTGCCACCAGCAGAGATCGGCTGGAGACCCAGTACTTC. Translated, it gives CATSRDRLETQYF. J is TRBJ2-5 and V is TRBV15; D is uncertain. Trimming left V 0 bases short and J 5 bases short, with 7 bases between. The CDR3 extends over 13 amino acids. Per germline, CDR1 LNHNV and CDR2 YYDKDF (reference sequence).

The rearrangement uses TRBV14 and TRBJ2-3; D gene ambiguous. Germline V gives CDR1 SGHDN, CDR2 FVKESK. V was trimmed by 6 bases and J by 8 bases, leaving 12 bases between them. The length of the CDR3 is 12 residues. The CDR3 protein is CASRSTWGTQYF. CDR3 DNA: TGTGCCAGCAGGAGTACCTGGGGTACGCAGTATTTT. The full variable domain, completed using reference TRBV14 and TRBJ2-3, is EAGVTQFPSHSVIEKGQTVTLRCDPISGHDNLYWYRRVMGKEIKFLLHFVKESKQDESGMPNNRFLAERTGGTYSTLKVQPAELEDSGVYFCASRSTWGTQYFGPGTRLTVL.

This chain connects TRBV28 to TRBJ2-2; 7 bases are shared with TRBD2. There are 15 residues in the CDR3. V was pared by 7 bases and J by 4 bases, with 9 bases of the junction left unmatched. Germline V lookup: CDR1 MDHEN, CDR2 SYDVKM. CDR3 region: CASTSAGVSTGELFF. Here the CDR3 DNA reads TGTGCCAGCACGAGTGCGGGAGTCAGCACCGGGGAGCTGTTTTTT.

V and J are TRBV5-4 and TRBJ2-5; D uncertain. The CDR3 has 17 amino acids. Trimming took off 0 bases at V and 1 base at J, with 16 bases between the two ends. Germline lookup yields CDR1 SGHNT and CDR2 YYREEE (reference sequence). Written as DNA, the CDR3 is TGTGCCAGCAGCTTGGGCATTCACACGGGTCCCCAAGAGACCCAGTACTTC. Protein sequence: CASSLGIHTGPQETQYF.

The chain carries TRBV2 and TRBJ1-4; TRBD1 aligns across 12 bases. The CDR3 extends over 14 amino acids. Losses at the gene ends were 8 bases for V and 6 bases for J; bases not matched to a gene: 4. From germline, CDR1 is SNHLY and CDR2 FYNNEI. CDR3: CASRDRGRDEKLFF. CDR3 bases: TGTGCCAGCCGGGACAGGGGGCGCGATGAAAAACTGTTTTTT.

The chain has TRBV9 and TRBJ1-2; D not resolved. CDR1 is SGDLS, CDR2 YYNGEE, per germline. The germline V and J ends were trimmed by 4 bases and 7 bases, with 17 bases remaining between them. This CDR3 spans 14 amino acids. CDR3 DNA: TGTGCCAGCAGCACCCCCGGGCGCCTAAGTGGCTACACCTTC. Translating gives CASSTPGRLSGYTF.

In its sample, this clone was seen a few times. The V gene is TRBV5-6, the J gene TRBJ1-2, with D unclear. The V gene's germline CDR1 is SGHDT and CDR2 YYEEEE. V shed 4 bases and J shed 7 bases, with 11 bases lying between them. The CDR3 consists of 12 residues. CDR3 nucleotides: TGTGCCAGCAGCATCCCAGGTGGTGGCTACACCTTC. The encoded protein is CASSIPGGGYTF.

There are a few counts of this clone. V gene TRBV11-1 combines with J gene TRBJ2-5; 8 bases fit TRBD1. The CDR3 spans 13 residues. Germline lookup yields CDR1 SGHAT and CDR2 FQDESV (reference sequence). V lost 5 bases and J lost 3; bases outside the gene matches: 2. The CDR3 DNA sequence: TGTGCCAGCAGCCAGACAGGGGAAGAGACCCAGTACTTC. Amino acid sequence: CASSQTGEETQYF. Combining the CDR3 with reference TRBV11-1 and TRBJ2-5 gives the whole variable domain EAEVAQSPRYKITEKSQAVAFWCDPISGHATLYWYRQILGQGPELLVQFQDESVVDDSQLPKDRFSAERLKGVDSTLKIQPAELGDSAMYLCASSQTGEETQYFGPGTRLLVL.

The CDR3, as DNA: TGCAGCGCTCGGACAGGGAGCGTCGACTACAATGAGCAGTTCTTC. This sequence encodes CSARTGSVDYNEQFF. The chain carries TRBV29-1 and TRBJ2-1; 8 bases fit TRBD1. The CDR3 runs to 15 residues. Germline V lookup: CDR1 SQVTM, CDR2 ANQGSEA. Trimming took 7 bases from V and 3 from J; bases not matched to a gene: 11.

This clone was seen a few times. The rearrangement links TRBV2 to TRBJ1-2; the D gene is possibly TRBD1 (5 bases). CDR1 SNHLY and CDR2 FYNNEI come from the germline V gene. CDR3 size: 12 residues. Trimming cost V 4 bases and J 4 bases, with 7 bases left between them. This chain's CDR3 is CASSAGLYGYTF. CDR3 DNA sequence: TGTGCCAGCAGTGCGGGACTCTATGGCTACACCTTC.